This TCR beta chain was captured in a study of cytomegalovirus exposure and HLA in healthy donors. In the study overall: Earlier, 100 million to 120 million unique TCR beta sequences were recovered from 200 million or so T cells by an analysis.

Study results and caveats: TCR beta V- and J-gene trimming was later associated with a missense DCLRE1C variant. Immune exposure data for these donors was limited to CMV serostatus.

Comment on this clone: Its antigen is not known.

60 Vbeta and 13 Jbeta primers were used in PCR. Using immunoSEQ multiplex PCR, the repertoire was profiled, and TCRdb retains in-frame clones only, with some absent. The sample holds roughly 190,000 clones, more than 9.5% seen once. This CDR3 contains 14 residues. Trimming took 7 bases from V and 1 from J, leaving 10 bases between them. Germline lookup yields CDR1 LNHDA and CDR2 SQIVND (reference sequence). Sequenced material: PBMCs. This clonotype was sampled from a man aged 45-65 years in good health and CMV-seropositive. V gene TRBV19 combines with J gene TRBJ2-2; no definite D call. The CDR3 loop is CASNPSRNTGELFF. The CDR3 region has the DNA TGTGCCAGTAACCCTAGTCGGAACACCGGGGAGCTGTTTTTT.